Listed below are T cell receptor beta chains from one sample, sequenced in a study of T-cell reconstitution after alpha-beta-depleted transplantation in children. TCRdb re-derived calls from the PCR reads in MiXCR, one entry per CDR3 protein. This table has over 550,000 distinct CDR3 sequences, 10% appearing once. The material sequenced was PBMCs from the stem cell graft donor, taken from the stem cell graft. The origin of the receptors is a human donor who donated a stem cell graft to a child with acute myeloid leukemia. Both conserved end residues are trimmed from each CDR3. The order of the fields is J gene, V gene, D gene, CDR3 protein. D genes are given only for firm matches.

TRBJ2-7	TRBV27	NA	ASSSELDRYEQY
TRBJ1-2	TRBV29-1	NA	SFLETDRNYGYT
TRBJ2-5	TRBV12-3/TRBV12-4	TRBD2	ASSMGLAVQETQY
TRBJ2-1	TRBV7-2	NA	ASSLLPTGSYNEQF
TRBJ2-7	TRBV6-2/TRBV6-3	NA	ASSSEFLQQY
TRBJ2-5	TRBV7-9	TRBD2	ASRGGGLQETQY
TRBJ2-2	TRBV10-3	NA	AISENPGPNTGELF
TRBJ2-2	TRBV4-3	NA	ASSQDAGQNTGELF
TRBJ2-5	TRBV5-1	NA	ASSFSRLETQY
TRBJ2-7	TRBV5-1	TRBD2	ASSSHTSGTSHEQY
TRBJ1-1	TRBV29-1	TRBD1	SVAGGTGLTEAF
TRBJ2-5	TRBV3-1	TRBD2	ASSPWTSGEVETQY
TRBJ2-7	TRBV7-2	NA	ASSLVRQNSYEQY
TRBJ1-2	TRBV7-3	TRBD1	ASSSLSRDSVYT
TRBJ2-4	TRBV30	NA	AWCPTVAKNIQY
TRBJ1-1	TRBV18	NA	ASSPKTLNTEAF
TRBJ2-6	TRBV5-1	NA	ASSLGTGRGANVLT
TRBJ2-5	TRBV30	NA	AWSGQVETQY
TRBJ2-4	TRBV6-5	NA	ASSYSVAHLAKNIQY
TRBJ2-5	TRBV20-1	NA	SASPVSGGIGETQY
TRBJ1-1	TRBV20-1	NA	SARGGTEAF
TRBJ2-1	TRBV18	TRBD2	ASSPPGSGSYNEQF
TRBJ1-1	TRBV3-1	NA	ASSQSIGNSEAF
TRBJ2-5	TRBV29-1	NA	SVDGFGETQY
TRBJ2-2	TRBV5-1	TRBD1	ASSQLGTGPNTGELF
TRBJ2-2	TRBV28	NA	AGQTNTGELF
TRBJ2-7	TRBV27	TRBD2	ASSLGLAGRYEQY
TRBJ2-3	TRBV25-1	NA	ASSERRTDTQY
TRBJ2-5	TRBV7-2	TRBD1	ASSLALGQGQETQY
TRBJ2-3	TRBV4-1	TRBD2	ASSQVPGGGVDTQY
TRBJ2-1	TRBV19	TRBD2	ASSSHPSGSSYNEQF
TRBJ2-3	TRBV7-2	NA	ASSLKWRATGDTQY
TRBJ2-5	TRBV18	NA	ASSPAAGSRETQY
TRBJ2-1	TRBV7-2	NA	ASSLYRYNEQF
TRBJ2-1	TRBV7-2	NA	ASSPLMGGNNEQF
TRBJ2-1	TRBV29-1	NA	SVDLNNEQF
TRBJ2-1	TRBV11-2	TRBD2	ASSLSGRALNEQF
TRBJ1-4	TRBV5-1	NA	ASSAQPGRSEKLF
TRBJ2-3	TRBV7-3	NA	ASSSDGSTSTDTQY
TRBJ2-5	TRBV5-6	NA	ASSLNKETQY
TRBJ2-1	TRBV5-1	TRBD1	ASSSIKPGQGYNEQF
TRBJ2-7	TRBV6-2/TRBV6-3	NA	ASTQGLKDYEQY
TRBJ2-1	TRBV4-2	NA	ASSPRDSWGSYNEQF
TRBJ1-1	TRBV3-1	NA	ASSQPPESEAF
TRBJ2-7	TRBV20-1	NA	STSEEAGPYEQY
TRBJ1-2	TRBV28	NA	ASSLGGGINYGYT
TRBJ2-6	TRBV7-8	TRBD2	ASSLRRGGYGANVLT
TRBJ1-1	TRBV5-1	TRBD1	ASSTTGVGTEAF
TRBJ2-5	TRBV5-1	TRBD2	ASSLVGLVGETQY
TRBJ2-3	TRBV29-1	NA	SFEGVGTSTDTQY
TRBJ2-4	TRBV7-9	NA	ASSLGRRVVAPTAKNIQY
TRBJ2-1	TRBV20-1	TRBD2	SAPGLAVGFNEQF
TRBJ1-3	TRBV7-2	NA	ASSLDTSGNTIY
TRBJ2-3	TRBV30	TRBD2	AWSVLGLAGSFTDTQY